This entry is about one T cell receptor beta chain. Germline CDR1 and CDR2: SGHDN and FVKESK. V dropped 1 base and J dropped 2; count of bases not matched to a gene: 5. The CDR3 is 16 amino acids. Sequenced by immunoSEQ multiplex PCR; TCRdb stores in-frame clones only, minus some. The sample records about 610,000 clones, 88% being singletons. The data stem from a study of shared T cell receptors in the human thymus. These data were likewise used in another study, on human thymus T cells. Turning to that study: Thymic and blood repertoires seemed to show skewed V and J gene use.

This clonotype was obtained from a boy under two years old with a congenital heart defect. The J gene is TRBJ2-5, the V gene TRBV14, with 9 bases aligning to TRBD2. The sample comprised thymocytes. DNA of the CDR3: TGTGCCAGCAGCCAAGGGGTAGCGGGAGCACAAGAGACCCAGTACTTC. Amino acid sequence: CASSQGVAGAQETQYF.